This T cell receptor beta chain was sequenced for a study of T cell changes during pregnancy in multiple sclerosis. Generated by immunoSEQ multiplex PCR, the TCRdb table keeps only in-frame clones and is missing some. The sample contains about 75,000 clones, around nine tenths of which appear only once. Germline assignment: CDR1 LNHDA and CDR2 SQIVND (reference sequence). V was shortened by 5 bases and J by 4 bases, with 20 bases between the two germline ends. This CDR3 region has 16 residues. The chain carries TRBV19 and TRBJ2-5; TRBD1 is a possible D gene (6 bases). This specimen was CD4+ T cells from peripheral blood mononuclear cells, taken before pregnancy. This clonotype was obtained from a female donor with multiple sclerosis, enrolled in a pregnancy study. The CDR3 here is CASSPTPDSTRETQYF. The CDR3 DNA reads as TGTGCCAGTAGTCCTACCCCGGACAGCACCCGAGAGACCCAGTACTTC.